This record looks at one T cell receptor (beta chain) sequence and its context. No antigen is known for it. Prior to sequencing, the ViraFEST assay stimulated PBMC with viral peptide pools, which expanded the antigen-specific CD4+ T cells. CD4+ T cell isolation took place after 10 days of culture. PCR confirmed that the person was infected with SARS-CoV-2 between March and December 2020. This sample is part of a study of vaccination effects on CD4 cells after COVID-19. Study as a whole: Two doses of either BNT162b2 or mRNA-1273 were given to each participant. Convalescent patient samples, from a couple of individuals, date to 16 days and one week before vaccination. Study findings and constraints: Both infection-induced and vaccine-induced clones contracted markedly at late post-vaccination timepoints.

V was shortened by 4 bases and J by 4 bases, with 10 bases between the two germline ends. Germline assignment: CDR1 ENHRY and CDR2 SYGVKD. This CDR3 is built from 14 residues. TCRdb's copy holds only in-frame clones and misses some; the assay was immunoSEQ multiplex PCR. Found here are 20,000 or so clones, roughly 80% of them singletons; the top ten hold approximately 16%. The starting material was CD4+ T cells from PBMCs cultured with SARS-CoV-2 spike peptides, obtained before COVID-19 vaccination. This receptor was taken from a human donor who had a prior SARS-CoV-2 infection. This sequence joins TRBV10-3 and TRBJ1-4; D might be TRBD1 (5 bases). The CDR3 is CAISADRINEKLFF. The CDR3 region has the DNA TGTGCCATCAGTGCTGACAGAATTAATGAAAAACTGTTTTTT.